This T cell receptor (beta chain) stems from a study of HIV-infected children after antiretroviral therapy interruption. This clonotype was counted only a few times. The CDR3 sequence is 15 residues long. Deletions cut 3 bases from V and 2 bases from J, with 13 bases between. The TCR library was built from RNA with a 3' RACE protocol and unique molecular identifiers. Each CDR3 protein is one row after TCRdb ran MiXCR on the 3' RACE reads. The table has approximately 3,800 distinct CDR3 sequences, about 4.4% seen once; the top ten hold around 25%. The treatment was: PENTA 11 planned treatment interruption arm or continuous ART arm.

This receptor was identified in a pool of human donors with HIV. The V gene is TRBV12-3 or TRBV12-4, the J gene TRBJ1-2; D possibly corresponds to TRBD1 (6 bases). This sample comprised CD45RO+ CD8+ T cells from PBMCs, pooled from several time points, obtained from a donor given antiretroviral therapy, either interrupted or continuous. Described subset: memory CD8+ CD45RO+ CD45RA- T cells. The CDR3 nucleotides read TGTGCCAGCAGTTTCTGGGGGGGCGCCAACTATGGCTACACCTTC. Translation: CASSFWGGANYGYTF.